Listed below are T cell receptor beta chains from one sample, sequenced in a study of shared clonotypes between healthy human individuals. Repertoires were generated with immunoSEQ multiplex PCR, while TCRdb's copy carries only in-frame clones and drops some. The table shows more than 550,000 clones, with 90% occurring only once. The sample was memory CD8+ T cells from PBMCs. All receptors come from a man aged 18 to 35 in good health. Some clones in this sample may be carry-over from other donors' samples. CDR3s include the opening cysteine and the closing phenylalanine or tryptophan. A D gene is named only where the DNA matches it firmly. Part of the rows lack a size; the others show once, few, many or a class for expanded clones.

clone_size,cdr3_length,j_call,d_call,v_call,cdr3_aa,cdr3_nt
NA,14,TRBJ2-7,NA,TRBV15,CATSSLQGSYEQYF,TGTGCCACCAGCAGCCTACAGGGCTCCTACGAGCAGTACTTC
NA,13,TRBJ2-7,NA,TRBV18,CASSPGYPYEQYF,TGTGCCAGCTCACCGGGATATCCCTACGAGCAGTACTTC
NA,15,TRBJ2-3,TRBD2,TRBV9,CASSVGAGEADTQYF,TGTGCCAGCAGCGTAGGAGCGGGAGAGGCAGATACGCAGTATTTT
NA,13,TRBJ2-3,NA,TRBV6-1,CATPGPSTDTQYF,TGTGCCACCCCGGGACCCAGCACAGATACGCAGTATTTT
NA,17,TRBJ2-5,TRBD2,TRBV5-6,CASSPTSGRASRETQYF,TGTGCCAGCAGCCCTACTAGCGGGAGGGCCTCTAGAGAGACCCAGTACTTC
NA,15,TRBJ1-1,NA,TRBV19,CASSIGLDENTEAFF,TGTGCCAGTAGTATAGGACTAGATGAGAACACTGAAGCTTTCTTT
NA,16,TRBJ2-1,NA,TRBV27,CASSLSPGVSYNEQFF,TGTGCCAGCAGTTTATCCCCGGGGGTCTCTTACAATGAGCAGTTCTTC
NA,14,TRBJ2-7,NA,TRBV7-9,CASSFTQGTFEQYF,TGTGCCAGCAGCTTTACCCAGGGTACGTTCGAGCAGTACTTC
NA,14,TRBJ2-7,NA,TRBV7-9,CASSSVSHDYEQYF,TGTGCCAGCAGCTCCGTCAGTCATGACTACGAGCAGTACTTC
NA,16,TRBJ2-4,NA,TRBV7-2,CASRQIPPGAKNIQYF,TGTGCCAGCAGACAAATACCCCCCGGAGCCAAAAACATTCAGTACTTC
NA,17,TRBJ1-2,TRBD1,TRBV7-9,CASSTRDRGHHGYGYTF,TGTGCCAGCAGCACCCGGGACAGGGGACACCACGGCTATGGCTACACCTTC
NA,16,TRBJ2-1,TRBD2,TRBV4-1,CASSPLAGGNHNEQFF,TGCGCCAGCAGCCCCCTAGCGGGAGGTAACCACAATGAGCAGTTCTTC
once,17,TRBJ1-4,NA,TRBV28,CASSTPVVTATNEKLFF,TGTGCCAGCAGTACCCCGGTTGTCACTGCAACTAATGAAAAACTGTTTTTT
NA,17,TRBJ2-3,TRBD2,TRBV4-3,CASSQEIAGGPGDTQYF,TGCGCCAGCAGCCAGGAAATAGCGGGAGGGCCGGGAGATACGCAGTATTTT
once,14,TRBJ2-7,NA,TRBV27,CASIPLWGPHEQYF,TGTGCCAGCATTCCGCTTTGGGGACCCCACGAGCAGTACTTC
NA,14,TRBJ1-3,NA,TRBV29-1,CSVEGGLTGNTIYF,TGCAGCGTTGAAGGTGGTCTGACTGGAAACACCATATATTTT
NA,13,TRBJ1-4,NA,TRBV10-2,CASSETGVGGLFF,TGCGCCAGCAGTGAAACCGGGGTTGGGGGGCTGTTTTTT
NA,16,TRBJ2-7,TRBD2,TRBV5-1,CASSDPTSGSSYEQYF,TGCGCCAGCAGCGACCCGACTAGCGGGAGTTCCTACGAGCAGTACTTC
NA,17,TRBJ2-1,TRBD2,TRBV2,CASTLLLAGGGRDEQFF,TGTGCCAGCACACTACTACTAGCGGGAGGCGGGCGCGATGAGCAGTTCTTC
NA,14,TRBJ2-7,NA,TRBV5-4,CASSPTQGSHEQYF,TGTGCCAGCAGCCCTACTCAGGGCTCCCACGAGCAGTACTTC
NA,14,TRBJ2-7,NA,TRBV5-1,CASSFRGVSYEQYF,TGCGCCAGCAGCTTCCGCGGGGTTAGCTACGAGCAGTACTTC
NA,13,TRBJ1-1,NA,TRBV19,CASSIPGNTEAFF,TGTGCCAGTAGTATTCCAGGGAACACTGAAGCTTTCTTT
NA,13,TRBJ2-7,NA,TRBV7-9,CASSLDRMDEQYF,TGTGCCAGCAGCTTAGATCGGATGGACGAGCAGTACTTC
NA,17,TRBJ2-5,TRBD2,TRBV7-2,CASSLVGEREVIETQYF,TGTGCCAGCAGCTTAGTCGGGGAGCGGGAGGTCATAGAGACCCAGTACTTC
NA,13,TRBJ2-7,NA,TRBV14,CASSQILGHEQYF,TGTGCCAGCAGCCAAATTCTTGGCCACGAGCAGTACTTC
NA,16,TRBJ2-3,NA,TRBV7-9,CASSLNAGPYTDTQYF,TGTGCCAGCAGCTTAAACGCGGGGCCCTACACAGATACGCAGTATTTT
NA,16,TRBJ2-4,NA,TRBV7-9,CASSLWQVTAKNIQYF,TGTGCCAGCAGCTTATGGCAGGTCACGGCCAAAAACATTCAGTACTTC
once,16,TRBJ1-1,NA,TRBV27,CASSFLRGGLNTEAFF,TGTGCCAGCAGTTTCCTCCGAGGGGGTTTGAACACTGAAGCTTTCTTT
NA,14,TRBJ2-4,NA,TRBV28,CASSFVRSTDIQYF,TGTGCCAGCAGTTTTGTCCGGAGTACGGACATTCAGTACTTC
once,15,TRBJ1-1,NA,TRBV6-5,CASSYWIAGNTEAFF,TGTGCCAGCAGTTATTGGATCGCAGGTAACACTGAAGCTTTCTTT
NA,15,TRBJ1-5,NA,TRBV5-6,CASSLMNELNQPQHF,TGTGCCAGCAGCTTAATGAACGAACTAAATCAGCCCCAGCATTTT
NA,18,TRBJ2-1,NA,TRBV7-8,CASSLLQPSTILDNEQFF,TGTGCCAGCAGCTTGTTGCAGCCTAGCACTATACTCGACAATGAGCAGTTCTTC
NA,15,TRBJ2-1,NA,TRBV5-1,CASSLVSRNYNEQFF,TGCGCCAGCAGCTTGGTTAGCCGAAACTACAATGAGCAGTTCTTC
once,15,TRBJ2-1,TRBD2,TRBV19,CASSLTSGRAHEQFF,TGTGCCAGTAGCCTTACTAGCGGGAGGGCCCATGAGCAGTTCTTC
NA,13,TRBJ2-3,NA,TRBV7-3,CASSSPITDTQYF,TGTGCCAGCAGCTCTCCGATCACAGATACGCAGTATTTT
NA,15,TRBJ2-3,TRBD1,TRBV5-5,CASSLVGTGTDTQYF,TGTGCCAGCAGCTTGGTGGGGACAGGCACAGATACGCAGTATTTT
NA,15,TRBJ1-2,NA,TRBV2,CASSEATEGNYGYTF,TGTGCCAGCAGTGAAGCTACCGAGGGTAACTATGGCTACACCTTC
NA,15,TRBJ2-3,NA,TRBV5-6,CASSPERANTDTQYF,TGTGCCAGCAGCCCCGAGCGCGCTAACACAGATACGCAGTATTTT
once,13,TRBJ1-2,TRBD1,TRBV27,CASSSRGLQGYTF,TGTGCCAGCAGCTCCAGGGGGCTTCAGGGCTACACCTTC
NA,15,TRBJ1-4,TRBD1,TRBV5-5,CASSLARDRAEKLFF,TGTGCCAGCAGCTTGGCGAGGGACAGGGCTGAAAAACTGTTTTTT
many,13,TRBJ1-2,NA,TRBV27,CASSVAWGYGYTF,TGTGCCAGCAGTGTGGCCTGGGGCTATGGCTACACCTTC
NA,14,TRBJ1-1,NA,TRBV6-5,CASSYSPDSPEAFF,TGTGCCAGCAGTTACAGCCCAGACAGCCCTGAAGCTTTCTTT
NA,16,TRBJ1-5,NA,TRBV7-8,CASSLVRGQGTGAQHF,TGTGCCAGCAGCTTAGTCCGTGGGCAGGGCACTGGGGCCCAGCATTTT
NA,13,TRBJ2-3,NA,TRBV30,CAWSYGDTDTQYF,TGTGCCTGGAGTTATGGAGACACAGATACGCAGTATTTT
NA,14,TRBJ2-7,NA,TRBV7-2,CASSSRDRSYEQYF,TGTGCCAGCAGCAGCCGGGACCGCTCCTACGAGCAGTACTTC
NA,14,TRBJ2-1,NA,TRBV23-1,CASSQCPGVHEQFF,TGCGCCAGCAGTCAGTGTCCAGGGGTACATGAGCAGTTCTTC
NA,13,TRBJ2-1,TRBD1,TRBV28,CASSSDRVDEQFF,TGTGCCAGCAGTTCGGACAGGGTTGATGAGCAGTTCTTC
NA,16,TRBJ2-3,NA,TRBV9,CASSVAEGYREDTQYF,TGTGCCAGCAGCGTAGCGGAGGGGTACCGTGAAGATACGCAGTATTTT
NA,15,TRBJ2-1,TRBD1,TRBV7-2,CASSTGQGFDNEQFF,TGTGCCAGCAGCACCGGACAGGGATTCGACAATGAGCAGTTCTTC
NA,17,TRBJ2-1,TRBD1,TRBV19,CASSIGLVRTGRDEQFF,TGTGCCAGTAGTATCGGGCTGGTACGGACAGGGCGGGATGAGCAGTTCTTC
NA,14,TRBJ2-3,TRBD2,TRBV30,CACGTSGSADTQYF,TGTGCCTGCGGGACTAGCGGGAGTGCCGATACGCAGTATTTT
NA,14,TRBJ2-7,TRBD1,TRBV15,CATSSRTGTHEQYF,TGTGCCACCAGCAGCAGGACAGGGACCCACGAGCAGTACTTC
NA,14,TRBJ2-7,TRBD1,TRBV6-5,CASSEGQVFDEQYF,TGTGCCAGCAGTGAGGGACAGGTATTCGACGAGCAGTACTTC
NA,18,TRBJ2-5,TRBD1,TRBV7-7,CASSHSRTGATRQETQYF,TGTGCCAGCAGTCACTCCCGGACAGGGGCGACTCGCCAAGAGACCCAGTACTTC
many,14,TRBJ2-7,NA,TRBV5-8,CASSLWGNSYEQYF,TGTGCCAGCAGCTTGTGGGGGAACTCCTACGAGCAGTACTTC